This T cell receptor (beta chain) was captured by sequencing in a study of T cells after yellow fever vaccination. For this clonotype: Its specificity is unknown.

V was cut by 3 bases and J by 1 base, with 11 bases left in between. CDR1 is DFQATT and CDR2 is SNEGSKA in the germline V gene (reference sequence). The CDR3 contains 14 residues. TCRdb itself ran the 5' RACE reads through MiXCR, one entry per CDR3 protein. The data show under 400,000 distinct CDR3 sequences, roughly an eighth seen once. Study outcomes and limitations: Researchers noted that a small share of clonotypes showed up in both CD4 and CD8 compartments. Most clones from primary vaccination were detected again post-booster (approximately 96% CD4, about 88% CD8).

Source: CD4+ T cells sorted from PBMCs, taken 15 days after the yellow fever booster vaccination. This TCR was recovered from a man aged 18 to 30 who received the YFV17D yellow fever vaccine. This chain joins TRBV20-1 and TRBJ2-3; D gene unclear. The CDR3 DNA sequence: TGCAGTGCTAGTTCGGGTATCGGCACAGATACGCAGTATTTT. It translates to CSASSGIGTDTQYF.